The 7 T cell receptor beta chains below come from one sample, sequenced in a study of control samples from healthy donors and cancer patients. Produced via immunoSEQ multiplex PCR; TCRdb's table is partial and in-frame only. The sample has around 100,000 clones; just over 85% are singletons. The specimen sequenced was blood. These receptors were obtained from a man younger than 40 in good health.

This clone was recorded only once. V and J are TRBV7-2 and TRBJ1-1; 8 bases agree with TRBD1. This CDR3 is 16 amino acids long. Per the germline V gene, CDR1 is SGHTA and CDR2 is FQGNSA. V shed 5 bases, J shed 6 bases, and the junction held 14 bases outside the gene matches. CDR3 coding DNA: TGTGCCAGCAGCCCGCCCCGGGACAGGCCTTACTCTGAAGCTTTCTTT. Its protein is CASSPPRDRPYSEAFF.

This sequence joins TRBV15 and TRBJ2-7; 8 nucleotides match TRBD2. Per the germline V gene, CDR1 is LNHNV and CDR2 is YYDKDF (reference sequence). The CDR3 sequence is 12 residues long. V shed 8 bases, J shed 3 bases, and the junction held 3 bases outside the gene matches. The CDR3 reads CATSAGGYEQYF. CDR3 DNA sequence: TGTGCCACCTCCGCGGGGGGCTACGAGCAGTACTTC.

This chain links TRBV5-6 with TRBJ2-1; 7 nucleotides agree with TRBD2. Trimming at V came to 5 bases and at J to 6 bases, leaving 11 bases not matched to a gene. CDR1 SGHDT and CDR2 YYEEEE come from the germline V gene. The CDR3 consists of 15 residues. The CDR3 region is CASRPWGLLTNEQFF. The CDR3 DNA follows: TGTGCCAGCAGGCCCTGGGGACTACTCACCAATGAGCAGTTCTTC.

J is TRBJ1-1 and V is TRBV6-5; 7 nucleotides align to TRBD1. The V segment lost 6 bases and the J segment 5 bases; nucleotides outside the gene matches: 9. The length of the CDR3 is 14 residues. Germline CDR1 MNHEY, CDR2 SVGAGI. The CDR3 DNA is TGTGCCAGCAGGAGCTATGACAGGGATACTGAAGCTTTCTTT. It yields the protein CASRSYDRDTEAFF.

In this sample, this clone turned up a few times. V usage is TRBV27 and J usage is TRBJ1-5; 7 bases map to TRBD1. The germline gives CDR1 MNHEY, CDR2 SMNVEV (reference sequence). The CDR3 consists of 14 residues. With V trimmed by 5 bases and J by 5 bases, 6 bases remained unmatched. The CDR3 sequence: CASSSQGGDQPQHF. In nucleotides, the CDR3 is TGTGCCAGCAGTAGTCAAGGGGGCGATCAGCCCCAGCATTTT.

The chain carries TRBV5-4 and TRBJ1-2; D possibly corresponds to TRBD1 (6 bases). V lost 4 bases and J 2 bases, leaving 12 bases between the germline ends. This CDR3 spans 14 amino acids. In germline, CDR1 is SGHNT, CDR2 YYREEE (reference sequence). For the CDR3, the DNA is TGTGCCAGCAGCCTAGGACAGTCAAACTATGGCTACACCTTC. This encodes CASSLGQSNYGYTF.

V is TRBV19 and J is TRBJ2-5, with D tentatively TRBD1 (6 bases). V was trimmed by 1 base and J by 2 bases, leaving 17 bases between them. The germline V gene has CDR1 LNHDA and CDR2 SQIVND (reference sequence). The CDR3 extends over 17 amino acids. The CDR3: CASSIGPRTATQETQYF. The CDR3 coding sequence is TGTGCCAGTAGTATAGGACCCCGGACAGCTACGCAAGAGACCCAGTACTTC. Variable domain in full (rest from reference TRBV19 and TRBJ2-5): DGGITQSPKYLFRKEGQNVTLSCEQNLNHDAMYWYRQDPGQGLRLIYYSQIVNDFQKGDIAEGYSVSREKKESFPLTVTSAQKNPTAFYLCASSIGPRTATQETQYFGPGTRLLVL.